This entry is about one T cell receptor (beta chain). Antigen specificity is unknown. The CDR3 loop spans 15 amino acids. Germline CDR1 reads MNHNS; CDR2 reads SASEGT. The junction had 14 bases not matched to a gene; V was cut back by 11 bases and J by 4 bases. This entry comes from a study of cytomegalovirus exposure and HLA in healthy donors. Measured with immunoSEQ multiplex PCR; TCRdb has only the in-frame clones, and not every one. Of some 170,000 clones listed, 80% to 85% are singletons. Study-wide findings and caveats: A list of about 160 TCR beta chains associated with cytomegalovirus was given.

The donors were in the roughly 130-subject validation cohort, distinct from the approximately 670-subject first cohort. The chain recombines TRBV6-1 with TRBJ1-5; 7 bases align to TRBD1. Sequencing was done on a sample of PBMCs. This receptor was obtained from a man aged 25-40 years in good health and CMV-seropositive. The DNA for the CDR3 is TGTGCCTCGCAATGGCTCCAGGGGGAAAATCAGCCCCAGCATTTT. It is translated as CASQWLQGENQPQHF.